The following is a TCR beta chain sequence with its context. Through a sample-barcoded 5' primer and a J-beta primer mix, a second PCR was run for roughly 7 to 11 cycles. A single record per CDR3 protein comes from TCRdb applying MiXCR to the 5' RACE reads. Here the sample spans about 620,000 distinct CDR3 sequences, 52% being singletons. The sample originates from a study of blood T cells in healthy people across ages. Per the germline V gene, CDR1 is MNHEY and CDR2 is SVGAGI. There are 14 residues in the CDR3. V lost 5 bases and J lost 7; bases outside the gene matches: 5. This sequence was found in a woman at least 80 years old in good health. The source material was blood. The chain uses TRBV6-5 and TRBJ2-1; 10 bases line up with TRBD2. The DNA for the CDR3 is TGTGCCAGCAGTCTAGCGGGGGTTACGAATGAGCAGTTCTTC. This codes for CASSLAGVTNEQFF.